The 10 T cell receptor beta chains given below trace back to one sample, sequenced in a study of shared clonotypes between healthy human individuals (dated by TCRdb to the early 2020s). Library generation was performed with the immunoSEQ multiplex PCR assay. The table was pulled from immuneACCESS by TCRdb, which kept in-frame rearrangements only. Such tables lose some clones; where checked, under half of the loss comes from unresolved V genes, and the rest has no known cause. This sample has 400,000 to 600,000 clones in its table, and about four fifths of those were observed once. The ten largest clones represent over 10% of the sample. Sequences were obtained from PBMCs. These receptors came from a woman aged 40 to 50 in good health. Some clones in this sample may be carry-over from other donors' samples.

The gene calls are TRBV30 and TRBJ2-7; either TRBD1 or TRBD2 may fit D (5 bases each). The V gene lost 4 bases and the J gene lost 4 bases, with 17 bases spanning the gap. Per germline, CDR1 GTSNPN and CDR2 SVGIG (reference sequence). CDR3 length: 14 residues. The CDR3 region has the DNA TGTGCCTGGACGGGGACCCTACCAGTTTACGAGCAGTACTTC. Translated: CAWTGTLPVYEQYF.

The rearrangement links TRBV28 to TRBJ1-1; D is unclear. Per germline, CDR1 MDHEN and CDR2 SYDVKM. The CDR3 extends over 13 amino acids. Trimming left V 11 bases short and J 0 bases short, with 13 bases between. This CDR3 is CASSPNMNTEAFF. CDR3 nucleotides: TGTGCCTCCTCTCCCAATATGAACACTGAAGCTTTCTTT.

The sample holds one count of this clone. Here the CDR3 reads CASSPLAGVRNTQYF. CDR3 bases: TGTGCCAGCTCCCCACTAGCGGGAGTGCGCAATACGCAGTATTTT. The chain employs TRBV28 and TRBJ2-3, with 11 bases aligning to TRBD2. V lost 8 bases, J lost 7 bases, and 11 bases stayed unmatched. The germline V gene has CDR1 MDHEN and CDR2 SYDVKM. The CDR3 runs 15 residues.

The rearrangement uses TRBV30 and TRBJ2-1; TRBD2 matches 7 bases. J gave up 3 bases and V 4 bases, and 9 bases lay outside the gene matches. This CDR3 has 15 residues. From germline, CDR1 is GTSNPN and CDR2 SVGIG (reference sequence). This CDR3 is CAWNGGRLLYNEQFF. The CDR3 nucleotides are TGTGCCTGGAACGGGGGGAGGCTTCTCTACAATGAGCAGTTCTTC. Combining the CDR3 with reference TRBV30 and TRBJ2-1 gives the whole variable domain SQTIHQWPATLVQPVGSPLSLECTVEGTSNPNLYWYRQAAGRGLQLLFYSVGIGQISSEVPQNLSASRPQDRQFILSSKKLLLSDSGFYLCAWNGGRLLYNEQFFGPGTRLTVL.

The chain uses TRBV7-2 and TRBJ2-1; D is ambiguous. The germline gives CDR1 SGHTA, CDR2 FQGNSA. V was trimmed by 5 bases and J by 7 bases, leaving 12 bases between them. This CDR3 is built from 13 residues. CDR3 residues: CASSIVSRNEQFF. The CDR3 DNA follows: TGTGCCAGCAGCATAGTTTCCAGGAATGAGCAGTTCTTC. The whole variable domain, filled in from reference TRBV7-2 and TRBJ2-1, reads GAGVSQSPSNKVTEKGKDVELRCDPISGHTALYWYRQSLGQGLEFLIYFQGNSAPDKSGLPSDRFSAERTGGSVSTLTIQRTQQEDSAVYLCASSIVSRNEQFFGPGTRLTVL.

As regards this clone: The sample holds other DNA sequences that translate to the same CDR3. The chain carries TRBV30 and TRBJ2-3; D unresolved. The CDR3 contains 12 residues. V gave up 2 bases and J gave up 2 bases, with 5 bases separating them. From germline, CDR1 is GTSNPN and CDR2 SVGIG (reference sequence). The CDR3 here is CAWSTHTDTQYF. The CDR3 DNA follows: TGTGCCTGGAGTACCCACACAGATACGCAGTATTTT.

The chain links TRBV7-3 to TRBJ2-1; TRBD1 matches 7 bases. Germline V lookup: CDR1 SGHTA, CDR2 FQGTGA. This CDR3 is 19 amino acids long. After removal of 0 bases from V and 0 bases from J, the junction contained 11 bases not matched to a gene. This chain's CDR3 is CASSLTGGRGGTSYNEQFF. DNA of the CDR3: TGTGCCAGCAGCTTAACAGGGGGCCGGGGCGGAACCTCCTACAATGAGCAGTTCTTC.

The J gene is TRBJ1-5, the V gene TRBV4-2; a weak D match, TRBD1 (5 bases). Trimming took off 0 bases at V and 2 bases at J, with 11 bases between the two ends. Germline CDR1 and CDR2: LGHNA and YNFKEQ. This CDR3 is 16 amino acids long. The CDR3, as DNA: TGTGCCAGCAGCCAAGAAGGCAGGGTGGGCAATCAGCCCCAGCATTTT. Its protein product is CASSQEGRVGNQPQHF.

Comments on this clone: A far larger clone is only one base removed, so a read error is likely. The J gene is TRBJ2-2, the V gene TRBV6-5; D ambiguous. This CDR3 is built from 12 residues. Germline assignment: CDR1 MNHEY and CDR2 SVGAGI. V was shortened by 5 bases and J by 3 bases, with 4 bases between the two germline ends. CDR3 protein: CASSPYTGELFF. The CDR3 bases are TGTGCCAGCAGTCCCTACACCGGGGAGCTGTTTTTT.

This rearrangement joins TRBV28 to TRBJ1-5; unclear D gene. CDR1 is MDHEN, CDR2 SYDVKM, per germline. The CDR3 length is 14 residues. The V end lost 5 bases, the J end lost 3 bases, and 11 bases lay between the germline ends. DNA of the CDR3: TGTGCCAGCAGTCCCCACACCTACAATCAGCCCCAGCATTTT. This translates into CASSPHTYNQPQHF.